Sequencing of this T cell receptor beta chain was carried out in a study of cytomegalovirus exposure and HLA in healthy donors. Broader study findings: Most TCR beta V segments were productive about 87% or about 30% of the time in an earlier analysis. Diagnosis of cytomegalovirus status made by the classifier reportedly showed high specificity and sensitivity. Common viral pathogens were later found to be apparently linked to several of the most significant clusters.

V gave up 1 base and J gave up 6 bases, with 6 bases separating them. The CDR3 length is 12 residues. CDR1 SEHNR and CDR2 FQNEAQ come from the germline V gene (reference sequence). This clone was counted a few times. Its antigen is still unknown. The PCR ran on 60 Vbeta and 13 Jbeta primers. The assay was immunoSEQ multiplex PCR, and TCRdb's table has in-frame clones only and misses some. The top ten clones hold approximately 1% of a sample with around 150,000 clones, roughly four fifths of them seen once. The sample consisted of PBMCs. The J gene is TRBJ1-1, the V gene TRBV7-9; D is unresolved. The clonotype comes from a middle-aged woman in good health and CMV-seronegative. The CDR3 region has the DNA TGTGCCAGCAGCTTAGTCCCCTCTGAAGCTTTCTTT. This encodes CASSLVPSEAFF. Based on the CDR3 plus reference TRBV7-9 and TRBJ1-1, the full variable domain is DTGVSQNPRHKITKRGQNVTFRCDPISEHNRLYWYRQTLGQGPEFLTYFQNEAQLEKSRLLSDRFSAERPKGSFSTLEIQRTEQGDSAMYLCASSLVPSEAFFGQGTRLTVV.